These 27 T cell receptor beta chains originate from one sample sequenced in a study of cytomegalovirus exposure and HLA in healthy donors. The method was immunoSEQ multiplex PCR; TCRdb's version includes in-frame clones alone and lacks a portion of them. The repertoire holds around 190,000 clones, with around 86% as singletons. The material sequenced was PBMCs. These receptors were collected from a woman aged 18-30 years in good health and CMV-seronegative.

The rearrangement joins TRBV9 to TRBJ2-7; the match to TRBD2 covers 9 bases. V was clipped by 0 bases and J by 3 bases; unmatched bases: 4. CDR1 and CDR2 from the germline V gene are SGDLS and YYNGEE. This CDR3 is 15 amino acids long. The CDR3, as DNA: TGTGCCAGCAGCGTAGATAGCGGGGGTATCTACGAGCAGTACTTC. This sequence encodes CASSVDSGGIYEQYF. Combining the CDR3 with reference TRBV9 and TRBJ2-7 gives the whole variable domain DSGVTQTPKHLITATGQRVTLRCSPRSGDLSVYWYQQSLDQGLQFLIQYYNGEERAKGNILERFSAQQFPDLHSELNLSSLELGDSALYFCASSVDSGGIYEQYFGPGTRLTVT.

V and J are TRBV18 and TRBJ1-1; a possible D gene is TRBD1 (5 bases). The CDR3 spans 15 residues. CDR1 and CDR2 from the germline V gene are KGHSH and LQKENI. With 0 bases removed from V and 0 bases from J, the gap between germline ends came to 8 bases. The CDR3 region is CASSPPTAMNTEAFF. Written as DNA, the CDR3 is TGTGCCAGCTCACCACCGACAGCAATGAACACTGAAGCTTTCTTT.

This clone was counted only a few times. The chain couples TRBV6-5 to TRBJ2-2; 7 nucleotides line up with TRBD1. This CDR3 spans 15 amino acids. Unmatched junction bases numbered 5, after V lost 7 bases and J lost 0 bases. Germline V lookup: CDR1 MNHEY, CDR2 SVGAGI. As DNA, the CDR3 is TGTGCCAGCAATACAGGGGACACGAACACCGGGGAGCTGTTTTTT. Its protein product is CASNTGDTNTGELFF.

The rearrangement uses TRBV29-1 and TRBJ1-1; D not resolved. CDR1 and CDR2 (germline): SQVTM, ANQGSEA. V was cut by 4 bases and J by 3 bases, with 15 bases left in between. CDR3 length: 14 amino acids. The DNA of the CDR3 is TGCAGCGTTGCCCGGGAGCGCGGGGACACTGAAGCTTTCTTT. It encodes CSVARERGDTEAFF.

The chain joins TRBV7-8 to TRBJ1-2; 10 bases line up with TRBD1. Per germline, CDR1 SGHVS and CDR2 FQNEAQ. V was clipped by 1 base and J by 7 bases; unmatched bases: 6. This CDR3 is 15 amino acids long. DNA for the CDR3: TGTGCCAGCAGCTTAGTCCGGACAGGGGGGGTTGGCTACACCTTC. This codes for CASSLVRTGGVGYTF.

This chain connects TRBV29-1 to TRBJ2-1; TRBD1 is a possible D gene (5 bases). Germline lookup yields CDR1 SQVTM and CDR2 ANQGSEA. V was cut by 1 base and J by 1 base, with 11 bases left in between. The CDR3 runs 15 residues. CDR3: CSVEVGAGSYNEQFF. For the CDR3, the DNA is TGCAGCGTTGAAGTTGGGGCCGGTTCCTACAATGAGCAGTTCTTC.

The sample holds one count of this clone. The V and J genes are TRBV7-9 and TRBJ2-7; D perhaps matches TRBD1 (7 bases). V was cut by 1 base and J by 3 bases, with 13 bases left in between. CDR3 length equals 15 residues. Germline V gene data show CDR1 as SEHNR and CDR2 as FQNEAQ (reference sequence). CDR3 DNA sequence: TGTGCCAGCAGCTTAGGGGGGGACAGAAACTACGAGCAGTACTTC. It translates to CASSLGGDRNYEQYF.

The V and J genes are TRBV7-9 and TRBJ2-5; D not certain. The CDR3 has 14 amino acids. Germline V lookup: CDR1 SEHNR, CDR2 FQNEAQ (reference sequence). V lost 1 base, J lost 9 bases, and 15 bases lay in between. The CDR3 DNA reads TGTGCCAGCAGCTTAGTATCTCCCCAGATTCCCCAGTACTTC. Translation gives CASSLVSPQIPQYF.

The CDR3 nucleotides are TGCAGCGTGACTAGCGGCGGGGAGACCCAGTACTTC. Residues: CSVTSGGETQYF. The chain uses TRBV29-1 and TRBJ2-5; 9 bases are a match to TRBD2. J gave up 5 bases and V 6 bases, and 4 bases lay outside the gene matches. CDR1 and CDR2 from the germline V gene are SQVTM and ANQGSEA. The CDR3 is 12 residues long. Looking up the rest from reference TRBV29-1 and TRBJ2-5 gives the full variable domain: SAVISQKPSRDICQRGTSLTIQCQVDSQVTMMFWYRQQPGQSLTLIATANQGSEATYESGFVIDKFPISRPNLTFSTLTVSNMSPEDSSIYLCSVTSGGETQYFGPGTRLLVL.

This sequence joins TRBV5-1 and TRBJ2-2; no definite D call. The germline CDR1 and CDR2 sequences are SGHRS and YFSETQ. The germline V and J ends were trimmed by 4 bases and 6 bases, with 13 bases remaining between them. The CDR3 length is 14 residues. The CDR3 DNA reads as TGCGCCAGCAGCCAAATTGACAACTCCGGGGAGCTGTTTTTT. It yields the protein CASSQIDNSGELFF.

The rearrangement uses TRBV25-1 and TRBJ2-5; 11 nucleotides match TRBD1. Germline V gene sequence: CDR1 MGHDK, CDR2 SYGVNS. V shed 4 bases and J 2 bases; nucleotides not matched to a gene: 9. The CDR3 has 17 residues. The CDR3 DNA reads as TGTGCCAGCAGTGCCTTCATCCGGGACAGGGGGCAAGAGACCCAGTACTTC. Translating gives CASSAFIRDRGQETQYF.

The chain combines TRBV19 with TRBJ1-1; D ambiguous. Per the germline V gene, CDR1 is LNHDA and CDR2 is SQIVND (reference sequence). The length of the CDR3 is 12 residues. V lost 2 bases and J lost 13, with 14 bases in between. The CDR3 region is CASSIQAGLYFF. CDR3 bases: TGTGCCAGTAGTATACAGGCAGGACTATATTTCTTT.

V usage is TRBV4-2 and J usage is TRBJ1-2; 11 bases align to TRBD1. Germline V lookup: CDR1 LGHNA, CDR2 YNFKEQ. The CDR3 is 15 residues long. V was pared by 4 bases and J by 8 bases, with 9 bases of the junction left unmatched. CDR3 sequence (DNA): TGTGCCAGCAGCCCTGACTTGGACAGGGGGCGCGGCTACACCTTC. As protein: CASSPDLDRGRGYTF.

This clone is a singleton in its sample. The chain joins TRBV19 to TRBJ1-2; the match to TRBD1 covers 8 bases. The CDR3 is 14 amino acids. The junction had 3 bases not matched to a gene; V was cut back by 4 bases and J by 2 bases. The germline V gene encodes CDR1 LNHDA and CDR2 SQIVND (reference sequence). CDR3 in amino acids: CASSRGQANYGYTF. CDR3 bases: TGTGCCAGTAGTAGGGGACAGGCCAACTATGGCTACACCTTC. The full variable domain, its missing parts supplied by reference TRBV19 and TRBJ1-2, is DGGITQSPKYLFRKEGQNVTLSCEQNLNHDAMYWYRQDPGQGLRLIYYSQIVNDFQKGDIAEGYSVSREKKESFPLTVTSAQKNPTAFYLCASSRGQANYGYTFGSGTRLTVV.

The chain couples TRBV5-1 to TRBJ2-1; tentatively, D is TRBD2 (6 bases). The V end lost 0 bases, the J end lost 6 bases, and 16 bases lay between the germline ends. CDR1 and CDR2 (germline): SGHRS, YFSETQ. The CDR3 runs to 16 residues. CDR3 nucleotides: TGCGCCAGCAGCTTGGACGGCGGGGCCCTGTTCAATGAGCAGTTCTTC. As protein: CASSLDGGALFNEQFF.

This rearrangement joins TRBV5-1 to TRBJ2-3; TRBD2 aligns across 9 bases. J was trimmed by 3 bases and V by 0 bases; bases with no gene match: 11. Germline-derived CDR1 and CDR2 are SGHRS and YFSETQ. The CDR3 is 18 residues long. As DNA, the CDR3 is TGCGCCAGCAGCTTGGGTAGCTGGGCGGGGGGGCCTACAGATACGCAGTATTTT. Translation: CASSLGSWAGGPTDTQYF.

The rearrangement joins TRBV5-1 to TRBJ1-1, with TRBD1 matching over 7 bases. J gave up 5 bases and V 5 bases, and 6 bases lay outside the gene matches. Per the germline V gene, CDR1 is SGHRS and CDR2 is YFSETQ. The CDR3 totals 13 residues. In nucleotides, the CDR3 is TGCGCCAGCAGGCCTCAGGGGGGAACTGAAGCTTTCTTT. Protein product: CASRPQGGTEAFF. Combining the CDR3 with reference TRBV5-1 and TRBJ1-1 gives the whole variable domain KAGVTQTPRYLIKTRGQQVTLSCSPISGHRSVSWYQQTPGQGLQFLFEYFSETQRNKGNFPGRFSGRQFSNSRSEMNVSTLELGDSALYLCASRPQGGTEAFFGQGTRLTVV.

V and J are TRBV27 and TRBJ2-7, with TRBD2 as a possible D gene (5 bases). This CDR3 has 17 residues. V was trimmed by 1 base and J by 7 bases, leaving 23 bases between them. Looked up from germline, CDR1 is MNHEY and CDR2 is SMNVEV (reference sequence). The CDR3 is CASSLWFVSGLAGEQYF. The CDR3 DNA follows: TGTGCCAGCAGTTTATGGTTTGTGTCTGGGCTAGCTGGGGAGCAGTACTTC.

The chain joins TRBV7-9 to TRBJ1-1; 7 bases line up with TRBD1. Trimming at V came to 4 bases and at J to 0 bases, leaving 2 bases not matched to a gene. This CDR3 is 14 amino acids long. The germline CDR1 and CDR2 sequences are SEHNR and FQNEAQ (reference sequence). As DNA, the CDR3 is TGTGCCAGCAGCTCGACAGGGATGAACACTGAAGCTTTCTTT. The encoded protein is CASSSTGMNTEAFF. Using reference TRBV7-9 and TRBJ1-1 for the parts outside the CDR3, the full variable domain is DTGVSQNPRHKITKRGQNVTFRCDPISEHNRLYWYRQTLGQGPEFLTYFQNEAQLEKSRLLSDRFSAERPKGSFSTLEIQRTEQGDSAMYLCASSSTGMNTEAFFGQGTRLTVV.

This chain uses TRBV12-5 with TRBJ2-1; TRBD2 matches at 12 bases. V dropped 5 bases and J dropped 2; count of bases not matched to a gene: 10. CDR3 size: 18 residues. CDR1 is LGHNT, CDR2 FRNRAP, per germline. CDR3 nucleotide sequence: TGTGCTAGTGGTCCCCCGGGACTAGCGGGCCCCACCTACAATGAGCAGTTCTTC. This encodes CASGPPGLAGPTYNEQFF.

V is TRBV18 and J is TRBJ2-7, with D maybe TRBD1 (6 bases). The germline gives CDR1 KGHSH, CDR2 LQKENI. V lost 1 base, J lost 0 bases, and 10 bases lay in between. The CDR3 is 15 amino acids. This CDR3 is CASSPQGETSYEQYF. For the CDR3, the DNA is TGTGCCAGCTCACCACAGGGGGAGACCTCCTACGAGCAGTACTTC.

This sequence joins TRBV19 and TRBJ1-5, with D tentatively TRBD1 (6 bases). Trimming shortened V by 6 bases and J by 2 bases, and 14 bases separated the two germline ends. This CDR3 is 15 amino acids long. Germline lookup yields CDR1 LNHDA and CDR2 SQIVND (reference sequence). In DNA, the CDR3 is TGTGCCAGTAGCAATCGCAGGGGCGGCAATCAGCCCCAGCATTTT. Amino acid sequence: CASSNRRGGNQPQHF.

The chain employs TRBV18 and TRBJ2-7; a weak D match, TRBD2 (6 bases). The CDR3 covers 14 residues. Looked up from germline, CDR1 is KGHSH and CDR2 is LQKENI. V shed 3 bases and J shed 3 bases, with 12 bases lying between them. This CDR3 reads CASSPTGGHYEQYF. The CDR3, as DNA: TGTGCCAGCTCACCCACAGGAGGGCACTACGAGCAGTACTTC.

The chain has TRBV27 and TRBJ1-5, with D possibly being TRBD1 (5 bases). The V gene's germline CDR1 is MNHEY and CDR2 SMNVEV (reference sequence). V lost 0 bases, J lost 6 bases, and 12 bases lay in between. The CDR3 extends over 15 amino acids. The CDR3 protein is CASSLSVQGTQPQHF. The CDR3 region has the DNA TGTGCCAGCAGTTTATCGGTCCAGGGAACTCAGCCCCAGCATTTT.

The CDR3 protein is CASSLVQRGLQETQYF. CDR3 sequence (DNA): TGTGCCAGCAGCTTAGTCCAGCGGGGCCTCCAAGAGACCCAGTACTTC. The chain is built from TRBV7-2 and TRBJ2-5; TRBD2 aligns across 7 bases. CDR3 size: 16 residues. The J segment lost 1 base and the V segment lost 1 base, leaving 6 bases of the junction unmatched. CDR1 SGHTA and CDR2 FQGNSA come from the germline V gene.

V usage is TRBV11-2 and J usage is TRBJ2-1, with a tentative D call TRBD2 (6 bases). This CDR3 contains 14 residues. The germline V gene encodes CDR1 SGHAT and CDR2 FQNNGV. Trimming left V 1 base short and J 8 bases short, with 12 bases between. The CDR3 loop reads CASSLAGGFDEQFF. Written as DNA, the CDR3 is TGTGCCAGCAGCTTAGCCGGGGGTTTCGATGAGCAGTTCTTC.

This sequence joins TRBV19 and TRBJ2-1; 8 bases map to TRBD1. Germline CDR1 LNHDA, CDR2 SQIVND (reference sequence). There are 14 residues in the CDR3. V was clipped by 1 base and J by 6 bases; unmatched bases: 2. CDR3 sequence reads: CASSIGQGSNEQFF. Written as DNA, the CDR3 is TGTGCCAGTAGTATAGGACAGGGGAGCAATGAGCAGTTCTTC.